This entry lists 25 T cell receptor beta chains sequenced from one sample in a study of early T cells in non-severe SARS-CoV-2 infection. Using its own MiXCR run on the 5' RACE reads, TCRdb lists one record per CDR3 protein. The table lists approximately 97,000 distinct CDR3 sequences, roughly 9.6% of them singletons. Sample: whole blood, taken at baseline. Receptors originate from an adult who was a healthcare worker with PCR-confirmed SARS-CoV-2 infection or an uninfected control (not recorded which).

In its sample, this clonotype was seen many times. This chain links TRBV6-1 with TRBJ1-1; D not certain. The germline V gene has CDR1 MNHNS and CDR2 SASEGT. Trimming stripped 1 base from V and 5 bases from J, with 5 bases between. This CDR3 is 12 amino acids long. CDR3 nucleotides: TGTGCCAGCAGTGAAGGGTTGACTGAAGCTTTCTTT. Its translation: CASSEGLTEAFF.

The gene calls are TRBV11-3 and TRBJ1-6; TRBD1 might be the D (5 bases). Germline CDR1 is SGHNT and CDR2 is YENEEA. The CDR3 is 13 amino acids. The V end was cut by 4 bases, the J end by 10 bases, with 11 bases between. The CDR3 sequence is CASSSVRGSPLHF. The CDR3 DNA reads as TGTGCCAGCAGCTCCGTAAGGGGCTCACCCCTCCACTTT.

This clonotype was counted at least ten times. A read error may account for a junction end that differs from germline. The CDR3 coding sequence is TGTTCCAGCAGCTCAGACGTCCGCGGGAGAGATTCGTATTTT. Protein sequence: CSSSSDVRGRDSYF. J is TRBJ2-3 and V is TRBV7-2; 7 nucleotides align to TRBD2. This CDR3 is built from 14 residues. Per the germline V gene, CDR1 is SGHTA and CDR2 is FQGNSA.

Only a few counts were recorded for this clonotype. J is TRBJ2-7 and V is TRBV9, with D maybe TRBD1 (6 bases). The V gene's germline CDR1 is SGDLS and CDR2 YYNGEE. Trimming took off 3 bases at V and 3 bases at J, with 16 bases between the two ends. The CDR3 contains 15 residues. The CDR3 region has the DNA TGTGCCAGCAGCGGGGGCCGGACAGCCAGCTACGAGCAGTACTTC. Its translation is CASSGGRTASYEQYF.

The rearrangement uses TRBV20-1 and TRBJ1-5; D is unresolved. Trimming removed 3 bases at V and 4 bases at J, with 7 bases between. Per the germline V gene, CDR1 is DFQATT and CDR2 is SNEGSKA (reference sequence). The CDR3 is made up of 12 amino acids. CDR3 sequence: CSARTLNQPQHF. CDR3 nucleotides: TGCAGTGCTAGGACCTTAAATCAGCCCCAGCATTTT.

At least ten counts were recorded for this clonotype. The V gene is TRBV7-9, the J gene TRBJ1-3, with a tentative D call TRBD1 (5 bases). This CDR3 has 13 residues. Per the germline V gene, CDR1 is SEHNR and CDR2 is FQNEAQ (reference sequence). The CDR3, as DNA: TGTGCACTAGGGACCCACTCTGGAAACACCATATATTTT. Translating gives CALGTHSGNTIYF.

A few counts support this clonotype. V usage is TRBV2 and J usage is TRBJ2-3; 11 bases agree with TRBD2. The CDR3 runs to 17 residues. The V and J ends lost 4 bases and 2 bases, in that order; junction bases with no gene match: 8. CDR1 is SNHLY, CDR2 FYNNEI, per germline. For the CDR3, the DNA is TGTGCCAGCAGTGTGGGGCCGGGACTAGCGGTCACAGATACGCAGTATTTT. Translation gives CASSVGPGLAVTDTQYF.

This clonotype was counted between two and nine times. The chain uses TRBV20-1 and TRBJ1-3; D is uncertain. This CDR3 comprises 13 residues. Germline V gene data show CDR1 as DFQATT and CDR2 as SNEGSKA (reference sequence). Trimming stripped 6 bases from V and 0 bases from J, with 9 bases between. CDR3 DNA: TGCAGTGCCCCCTTTTCCTCTGGAAACACCATATATTTT. Translated: CSAPFSSGNTIYF.

This clonotype was seen only a few times. This chain connects TRBV20-1 to TRBJ1-2; D is possibly TRBD1 (6 bases). The CDR3 is 12 amino acids. Germline CDR1 is DFQATT and CDR2 is SNEGSKA (reference sequence). Trimming took 4 bases from V and 9 from J, leaving 15 bases between them. CDR3 amino acids: CSAKILQGSYTF. The CDR3 DNA reads as TGCAGTGCTAAGATCCTTCAGGGGAGCTACACCTTC.

This chain links TRBV20-1 with TRBJ1-3, with D unresolved. Trimming took off 3 bases at V and 3 bases at J, with 6 bases between the two ends. The CDR3 sequence is 12 residues long. CDR1 DFQATT and CDR2 SNEGSKA come from the germline V gene (reference sequence). As DNA, the CDR3 is TGCAGTGCTAGGTTAAGTGGAAACACCATATATTTT. Translated, it gives CSARLSGNTIYF.

The CDR3, as DNA: TGTGCCAGCTCATCACTAGCGGGAGGTGTCACAGATACGCAGTATTTT. This gives the protein CASSSLAGGVTDTQYF. The V call is TRBV18, the J call TRBJ2-3; TRBD2 matches 12 bases. CDR1 and CDR2 (germline): KGHSH, LQKENI. The V segment lost 5 bases and the J segment 2 bases; nucleotides outside the gene matches: 5. CDR3 length equals 16 residues.

The chain carries TRBV6-6 and TRBJ2-3; 7 nucleotides line up with TRBD1. The CDR3 spans 14 residues. The germline V gene has CDR1 MNHNY and CDR2 SVGAGI (reference sequence). J lost 2 bases, V lost 4 bases, and 3 bases had no gene match. For the CDR3, the DNA is TGTGCCAGCAGTTTGGGACAGTCCACAGATACGCAGTATTTT. This codes for CASSLGQSTDTQYF.

The table lists this clonotype with a few counts. The chain combines TRBV5-5 with TRBJ2-7, with 7 bases that match TRBD1. Looked up from germline, CDR1 is SGHKS and CDR2 is YYEKEE (reference sequence). V dropped 5 bases and J dropped 1; count of bases not matched to a gene: 12. The CDR3 is 16 amino acids. The CDR3 loop is CASRGYRGVTSYEQYF. For the CDR3, the DNA is TGTGCCAGCAGAGGTTACAGGGGCGTTACATCCTACGAGCAGTACTTC.

This clonotype was found many times. The chain couples TRBV29-1 to TRBJ2-2; 9 bases align to TRBD2. Germline loops: CDR1 SQVTM, CDR2 ANQGSEA. The CDR3 is made up of 16 amino acids. With V trimmed by 1 base and J by 3 bases, 6 bases remained unmatched. The CDR3 DNA follows: TGCAGCGTTGAAGGCTCTAGCGGGGCTTACACCGGGGAGCTGTTTTTT. Protein: CSVEGSSGAYTGELFF.

V is TRBV5-6 and J is TRBJ2-1; D call uncertain. With 4 bases removed from V and 6 bases from J, the gap between germline ends came to 11 bases. The CDR3 sequence is 13 residues long. Germline values: CDR1 SGHDT, CDR2 YYEEEE. CDR3 sequence: CASSNGRVNEQFF. For the CDR3, the DNA is TGTGCCAGCAGCAACGGACGGGTCAATGAGCAGTTCTTC.

The J gene is TRBJ1-3, the V gene TRBV20-1, with D perhaps matching TRBD1 (6 bases). The CDR3 is made up of 14 amino acids. Germline V gene sequence: CDR1 DFQATT, CDR2 SNEGSKA (reference sequence). Trimming shortened V by 5 bases and J by 0 bases, and 11 bases separated the two germline ends. CDR3 sequence (DNA): TGCAGTGCTGGAAACAGGGCCTCTGGAAACACCATATATTTT. Protein product: CSAGNRASGNTIYF.

This clonotype appeared many times. The chain uses TRBV7-9 and TRBJ2-2; D is unclear. The CDR3 covers 12 residues. With 7 bases removed from V and 1 base from J, the gap between germline ends came to 4 bases. The germline V gene encodes CDR1 SEHNR and CDR2 FQNEAQ (reference sequence). The CDR3 sequence is CASTENTGELFF. CDR3 sequence (DNA): TGTGCCAGCACCGAGAACACCGGGGAGCTGTTTTTT.

In this sample, this clonotype turned up many times. V usage is TRBV6-6 and J usage is TRBJ1-2, with D maybe TRBD1 (6 bases). Trimming stripped 5 bases from V and 4 bases from J, with 14 bases between. CDR1 is MNHNY, CDR2 SVGAGI, per germline (reference sequence). This CDR3 comprises 14 residues. Here the CDR3 reads CASSGGGAPYGYTF. For the CDR3, the DNA is TGTGCCAGCAGTGGGGGGGGCGCCCCCTATGGCTACACCTTC.

The V call is TRBV29-1, the J call TRBJ2-3; 10 bases are shared with TRBD1. Per germline, CDR1 SQVTM and CDR2 ANQGSEA. V lost 7 bases to trimming and J lost 3 bases; unmatched junction nucleotides: 10. CDR3 length: 15 amino acids. The CDR3 here is CSGSGTGDLTDTQYF. CDR3 coding DNA: TGCAGCGGATCCGGGACAGGGGATTTAACAGATACGCAGTATTTT.

The chain links TRBV20-1 to TRBJ2-7; perhaps D is TRBD1 or TRBD2 (6 bases each). Per germline, CDR1 DFQATT and CDR2 SNEGSKA (reference sequence). Trimming removed 3 bases at V and 1 base at J, with 13 bases between. CDR3 length: 14 amino acids. The CDR3 DNA is TGCAGTGCTAGCCTCCCGGGGGCATCCTACGAGCAGTACTTC. It is translated as CSASLPGASYEQYF.

This clonotype was detected ten times or more. V is TRBV6-1 and J is TRBJ1-5, with TRBD1 as a possible D gene (6 bases). The CDR3 runs 13 residues. V dropped 5 bases and J dropped 5 bases, with 10 bases sitting between them. CDR1 and CDR2 (germline): MNHNS, SASEGT. This CDR3 reads CASSPGAYQPQHF. The CDR3 DNA follows: TGTGCCAGCAGTCCGGGGGCTTATCAGCCCCAGCATTTT.

This clonotype has more than one count but fewer than ten. The J gene is TRBJ2-1, the V gene TRBV9, with D perhaps matching TRBD2 (5 bases). Trimming cost V 6 bases and J 7 bases, with 17 bases left between them. The CDR3 covers 14 residues. Germline loops: CDR1 SGDLS, CDR2 YYNGEE. In nucleotides, the CDR3 is TGTGCCAGCACGACAACTAGTCGCGTGAATGAGCAGTTCTTC. Its protein product is CASTTTSRVNEQFF.

V and J are TRBV12-3 or TRBV12-4 and TRBJ2-3; TRBD2 aligns across 7 bases. Trimming at V came to 3 bases and at J to 1 base, leaving 10 bases not matched to a gene. The CDR3 sequence is 17 residues long. The chain's CDR3 is CASSFSFPSGRTDTQYF. Here the CDR3 DNA reads TGTGCCAGCAGTTTTAGCTTTCCTAGCGGCCGCACAGATACGCAGTATTTT.

This clonotype showed up just a few times. The chain recombines TRBV6-5 with TRBJ2-6; the D is unclear. V was shortened by 2 bases and J by 3 bases, with 11 bases between the two germline ends. Germline CDR1 MNHEY, CDR2 SVGAGI. The CDR3 runs to 16 residues. The CDR3 loop reads CASSYTDALGANVLTF. DNA for the CDR3: TGTGCCAGCAGTTACACGGACGCGCTTGGGGCCAACGTCCTGACTTTC.

The sample holds many counts of this clonotype. V usage is TRBV7-9 and J usage is TRBJ2-3; 7 bases are shared with TRBD1. The V gene end was trimmed by 7 bases and the J gene end by 3 bases; junction bases not matched to a gene: 7. Germline CDR1 and CDR2: SEHNR and FQNEAQ (reference sequence). The CDR3 covers 14 residues. The CDR3 region is CASILTGSTDTQYF. Here the CDR3 DNA reads TGTGCCAGCATTCTGACAGGGTCTACAGATACGCAGTATTTT.